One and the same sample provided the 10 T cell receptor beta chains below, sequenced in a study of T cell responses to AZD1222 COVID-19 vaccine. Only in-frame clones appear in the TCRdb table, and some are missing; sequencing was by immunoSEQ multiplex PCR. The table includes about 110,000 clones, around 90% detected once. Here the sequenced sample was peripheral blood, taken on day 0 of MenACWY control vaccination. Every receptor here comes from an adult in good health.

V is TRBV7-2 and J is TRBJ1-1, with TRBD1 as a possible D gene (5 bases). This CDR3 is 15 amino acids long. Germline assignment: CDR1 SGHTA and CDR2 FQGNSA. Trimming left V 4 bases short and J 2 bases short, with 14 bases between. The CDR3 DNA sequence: TGTGCCAGCAGCTCCGGGGGTAGGACAAACACTGAAGCTTTCTTT. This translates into CASSSGGRTNTEAFF.

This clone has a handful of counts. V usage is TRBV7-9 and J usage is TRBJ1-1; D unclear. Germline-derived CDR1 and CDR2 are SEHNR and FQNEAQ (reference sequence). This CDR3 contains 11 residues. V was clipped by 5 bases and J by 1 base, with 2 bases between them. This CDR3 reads CASSRNTEAFF. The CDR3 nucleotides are TGTGCCAGCAGCCGGAACACTGAAGCTTTCTTT. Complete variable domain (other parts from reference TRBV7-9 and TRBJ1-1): DTGVSQNPRHKITKRGQNVTFRCDPISEHNRLYWYRQTLGQGPEFLTYFQNEAQLEKSRLLSDRFSAERPKGSFSTLEIQRTEQGDSAMYLCASSRNTEAFFGQGTRLTVV.

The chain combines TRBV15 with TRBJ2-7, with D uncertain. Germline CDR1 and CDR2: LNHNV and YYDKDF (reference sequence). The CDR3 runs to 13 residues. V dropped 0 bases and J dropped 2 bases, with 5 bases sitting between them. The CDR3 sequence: CATSRDPTYEQYF. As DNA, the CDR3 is TGTGCCACCAGCAGAGATCCGACCTACGAGCAGTACTTC.

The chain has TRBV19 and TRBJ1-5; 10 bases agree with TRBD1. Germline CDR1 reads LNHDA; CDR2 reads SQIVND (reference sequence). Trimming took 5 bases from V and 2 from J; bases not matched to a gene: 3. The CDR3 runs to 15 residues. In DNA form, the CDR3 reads TGTGCCAGTAGTCGACAGGGGGCGGGCAATCAGCCCCAGCATTTT. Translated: CASSRQGAGNQPQHF.

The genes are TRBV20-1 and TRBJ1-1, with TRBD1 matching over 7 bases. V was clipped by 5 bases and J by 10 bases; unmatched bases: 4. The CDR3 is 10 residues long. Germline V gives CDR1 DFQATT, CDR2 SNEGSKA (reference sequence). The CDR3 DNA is TGCAGTGCTGACAGGGAGGGAGCTTTCTTT. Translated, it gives CSADREGAFF.

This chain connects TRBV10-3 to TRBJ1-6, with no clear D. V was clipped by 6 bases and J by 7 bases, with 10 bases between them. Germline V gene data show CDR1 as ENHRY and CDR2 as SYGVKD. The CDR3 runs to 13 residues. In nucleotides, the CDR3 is TGTGCCATCAGCGAGGGTTTGAATTCACCCCTCCACTTT. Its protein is CAISEGLNSPLHF.

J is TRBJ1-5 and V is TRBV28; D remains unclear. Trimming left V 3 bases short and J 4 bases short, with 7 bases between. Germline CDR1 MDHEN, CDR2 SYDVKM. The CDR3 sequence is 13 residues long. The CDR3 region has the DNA TGTGCCAGCAGTTTCCAACTGAATCAGCCCCAGCATTTT. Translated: CASSFQLNQPQHF.

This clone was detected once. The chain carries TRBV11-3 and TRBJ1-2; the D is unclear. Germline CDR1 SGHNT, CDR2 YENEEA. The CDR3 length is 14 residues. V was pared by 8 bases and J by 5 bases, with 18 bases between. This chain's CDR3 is CASPGRVADYGYTF. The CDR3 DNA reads TGTGCCAGCCCTGGGAGGGTAGCAGATTATGGCTACACCTTC.

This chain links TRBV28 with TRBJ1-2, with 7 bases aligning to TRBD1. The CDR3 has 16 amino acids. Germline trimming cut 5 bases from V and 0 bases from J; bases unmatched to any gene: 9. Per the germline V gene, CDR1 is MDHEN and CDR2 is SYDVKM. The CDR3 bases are TGTGCCAGCAGTCTCAATCCGGGACAGACTAACTATGGCTACACCTTC. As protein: CASSLNPGQTNYGYTF.

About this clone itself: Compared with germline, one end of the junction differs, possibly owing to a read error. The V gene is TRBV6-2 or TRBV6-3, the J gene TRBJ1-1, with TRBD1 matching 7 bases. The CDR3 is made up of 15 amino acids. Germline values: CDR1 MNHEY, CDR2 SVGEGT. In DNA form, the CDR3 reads TGTGCCAGCAGTAACTCGTACAGGGGCTCCACTGAAGCTTTCTTT. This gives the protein CASSNSYRGSTEAFF.